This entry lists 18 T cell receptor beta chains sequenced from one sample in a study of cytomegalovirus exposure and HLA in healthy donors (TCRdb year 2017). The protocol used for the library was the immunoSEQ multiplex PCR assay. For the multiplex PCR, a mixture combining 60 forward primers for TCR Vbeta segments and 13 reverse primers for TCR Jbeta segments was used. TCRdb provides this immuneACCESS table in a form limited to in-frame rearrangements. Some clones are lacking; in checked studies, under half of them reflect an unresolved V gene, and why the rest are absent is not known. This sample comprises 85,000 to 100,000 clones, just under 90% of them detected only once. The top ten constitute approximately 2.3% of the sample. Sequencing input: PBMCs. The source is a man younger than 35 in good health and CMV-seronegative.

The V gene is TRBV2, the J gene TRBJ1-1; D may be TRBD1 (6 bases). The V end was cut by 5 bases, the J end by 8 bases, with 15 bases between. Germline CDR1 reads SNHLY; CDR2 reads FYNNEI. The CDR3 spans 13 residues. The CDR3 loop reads CASSRTLDSEAFF. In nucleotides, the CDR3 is TGTGCCAGCAGTAGGACGTTGGACAGCGAAGCTTTCTTT. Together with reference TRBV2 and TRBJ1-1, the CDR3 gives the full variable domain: EPEVTQTPSHQVTQMGQEVILRCVPISNHLYFYWYRQILGQKVEFLVSFYNNEISEKSEIFDDQFSVERPDGSNFTLKIRSTKLEDSAMYFCASSRTLDSEAFFGQGTRLTVV.

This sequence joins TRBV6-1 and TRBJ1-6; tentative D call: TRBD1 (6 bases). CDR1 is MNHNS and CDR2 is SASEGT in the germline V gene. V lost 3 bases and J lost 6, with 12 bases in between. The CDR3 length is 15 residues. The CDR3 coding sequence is TGTGCCAGCAGTGACCGACAGGTCCCTAATTCACCCCTCCACTTT. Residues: CASSDRQVPNSPLHF.

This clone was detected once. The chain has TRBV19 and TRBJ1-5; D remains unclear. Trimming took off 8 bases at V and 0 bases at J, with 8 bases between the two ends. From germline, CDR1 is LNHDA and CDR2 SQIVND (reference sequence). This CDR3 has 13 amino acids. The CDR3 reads CASGVGSNQPQHF. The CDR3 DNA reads TGTGCCAGTGGAGTGGGTAGCAATCAGCCCCAGCATTTT.

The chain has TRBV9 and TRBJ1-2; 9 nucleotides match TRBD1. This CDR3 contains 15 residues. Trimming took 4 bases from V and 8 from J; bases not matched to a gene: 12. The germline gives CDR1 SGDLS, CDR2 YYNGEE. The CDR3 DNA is TGTGCCAGCAGCCCTCGGAGGACAGGGGAATCCGGCTACACCTTC. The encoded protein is CASSPRRTGESGYTF. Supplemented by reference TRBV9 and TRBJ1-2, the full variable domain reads DSGVTQTPKHLITATGQRVTLRCSPRSGDLSVYWYQQSLDQGLQFLIQYYNGEERAKGNILERFSAQQFPDLHSELNLSSLELGDSALYFCASSPRRTGESGYTFGSGTRLTVV.

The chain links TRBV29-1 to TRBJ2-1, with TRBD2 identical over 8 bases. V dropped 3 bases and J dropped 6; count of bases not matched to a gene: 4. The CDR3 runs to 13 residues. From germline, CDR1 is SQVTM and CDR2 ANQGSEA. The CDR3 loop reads CSVDAGGRNEQFF. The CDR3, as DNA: TGCAGCGTTGACGCGGGAGGTCGCAATGAGCAGTTCTTC.

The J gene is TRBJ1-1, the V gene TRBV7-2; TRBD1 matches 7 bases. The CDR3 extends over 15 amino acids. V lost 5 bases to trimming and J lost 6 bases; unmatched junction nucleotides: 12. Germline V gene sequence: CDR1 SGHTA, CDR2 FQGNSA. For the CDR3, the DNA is TGTGCCAGCAGCACCTACAGGGGTCTCCAAGCTGAAGCTTTCTTT. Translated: CASSTYRGLQAEAFF.

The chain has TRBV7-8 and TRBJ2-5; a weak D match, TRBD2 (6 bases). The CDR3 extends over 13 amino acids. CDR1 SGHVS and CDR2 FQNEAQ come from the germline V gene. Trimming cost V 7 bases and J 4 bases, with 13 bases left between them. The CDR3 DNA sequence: TGTGCCAGCATTGGAGGAGGGAGAGAGACCCAGTACTTC. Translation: CASIGGGRETQYF.

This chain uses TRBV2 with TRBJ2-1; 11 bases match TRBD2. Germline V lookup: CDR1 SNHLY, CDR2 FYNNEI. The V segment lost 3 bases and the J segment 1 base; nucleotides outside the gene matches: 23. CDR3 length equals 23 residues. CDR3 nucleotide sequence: TGTGCCAGCAGTGACCTGGAGGGGGCGGCACTAGCGGGAGCCCGTACGTCCTACAATGAGCAGTTCTTC. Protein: CASSDLEGAALAGARTSYNEQFF.

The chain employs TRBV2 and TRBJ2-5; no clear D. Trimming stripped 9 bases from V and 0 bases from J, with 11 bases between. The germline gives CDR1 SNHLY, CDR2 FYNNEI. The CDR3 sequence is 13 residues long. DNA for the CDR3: TGTGCCAGTGGGTGGAGCCACCAAGAGACCCAGTACTTC. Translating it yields CASGWSHQETQYF.

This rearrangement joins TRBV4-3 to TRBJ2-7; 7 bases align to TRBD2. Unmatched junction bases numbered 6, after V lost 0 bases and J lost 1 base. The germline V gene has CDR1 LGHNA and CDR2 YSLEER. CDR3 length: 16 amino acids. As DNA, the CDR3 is TGCGCCAGCAGCCAAGATGAGGCTAGCGGTTCCTACGAGCAGTACTTC. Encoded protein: CASSQDEASGSYEQYF.

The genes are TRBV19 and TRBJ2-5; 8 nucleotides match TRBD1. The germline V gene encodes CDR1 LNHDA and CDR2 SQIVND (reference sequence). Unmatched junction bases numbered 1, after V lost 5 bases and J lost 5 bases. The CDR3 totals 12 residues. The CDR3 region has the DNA TGTGCCAGTAGTGGACAGGGTGAGACCCAGTACTTC. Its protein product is CASSGQGETQYF.

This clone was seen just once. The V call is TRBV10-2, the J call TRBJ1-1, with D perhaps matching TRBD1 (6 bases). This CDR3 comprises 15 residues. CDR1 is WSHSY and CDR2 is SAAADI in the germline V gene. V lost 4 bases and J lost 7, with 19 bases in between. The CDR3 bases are TGCGCCAGCAGTGTACCAGGGGTCTATGGTGGTGAAGCTTTCTTT. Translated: CASSVPGVYGGEAFF.

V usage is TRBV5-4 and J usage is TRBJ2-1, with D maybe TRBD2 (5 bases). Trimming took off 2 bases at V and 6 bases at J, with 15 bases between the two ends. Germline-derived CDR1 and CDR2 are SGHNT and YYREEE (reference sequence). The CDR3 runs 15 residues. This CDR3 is CASSFVVGGSNEQFF. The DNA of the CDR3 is TGTGCCAGCAGCTTTGTTGTTGGAGGTAGCAATGAGCAGTTCTTC. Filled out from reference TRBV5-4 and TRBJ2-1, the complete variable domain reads ETGVTQSPTHLIKTRGQQVTLRCSSQSGHNTVSWYQQALGQGPQFIFQYYREEENGRGNFPPRFSGLQFPNYSSELNVNALELDDSALYLCASSFVVGGSNEQFFGPGTRLTVL.

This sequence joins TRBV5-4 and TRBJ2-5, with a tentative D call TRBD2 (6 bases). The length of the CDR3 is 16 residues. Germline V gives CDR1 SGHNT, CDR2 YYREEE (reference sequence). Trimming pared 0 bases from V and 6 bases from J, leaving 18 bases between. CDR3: CASSLGLGGGIKTQYF. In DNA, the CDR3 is TGTGCCAGCAGCTTGGGATTGGGGGGTGGAATAAAGACCCAGTACTTC.

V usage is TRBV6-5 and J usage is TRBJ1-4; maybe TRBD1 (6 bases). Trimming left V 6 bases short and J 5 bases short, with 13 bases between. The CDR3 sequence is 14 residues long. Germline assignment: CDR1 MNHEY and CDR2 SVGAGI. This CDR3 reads CASRDSAINEKLFF. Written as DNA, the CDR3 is TGTGCCAGCAGGGACAGTGCTATAAATGAAAAACTGTTTTTT.

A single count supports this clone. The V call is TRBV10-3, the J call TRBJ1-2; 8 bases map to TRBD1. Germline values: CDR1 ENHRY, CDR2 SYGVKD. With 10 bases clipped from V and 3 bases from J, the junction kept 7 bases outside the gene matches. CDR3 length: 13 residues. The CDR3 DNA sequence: TGTGCCACCAGCAAGGGACAGGACTATGGCTACACCTTC. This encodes CATSKGQDYGYTF.

This chain's CDR3 is CASSLDFVGASEAFF. Here the CDR3 DNA reads TGCGCCAGCAGCTTGGATTTTGTGGGGGCCAGTGAAGCTTTCTTT. The genes are TRBV5-1 and TRBJ1-1, with D tentatively TRBD1 (6 bases). This CDR3 contains 15 residues. V was shortened by 0 bases and J by 7 bases, with 16 bases between the two germline ends. The V gene's germline CDR1 is SGHRS and CDR2 YFSETQ.

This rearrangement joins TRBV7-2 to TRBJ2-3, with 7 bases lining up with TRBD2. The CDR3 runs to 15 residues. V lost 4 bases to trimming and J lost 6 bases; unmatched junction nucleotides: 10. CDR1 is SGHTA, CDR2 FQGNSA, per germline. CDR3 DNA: TGTGCCAGCAGCTCATCTAGCGGCCCACCGGATACGCAGTATTTT. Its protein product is CASSSSSGPPDTQYF. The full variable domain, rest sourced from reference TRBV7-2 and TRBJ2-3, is GAGVSQSPSNKVTEKGKDVELRCDPISGHTALYWYRQSLGQGLEFLIYFQGNSAPDKSGLPSDRFSAERTGGSVSTLTIQRTQQEDSAVYLCASSSSSGPPDTQYFGPGTRLTVL.